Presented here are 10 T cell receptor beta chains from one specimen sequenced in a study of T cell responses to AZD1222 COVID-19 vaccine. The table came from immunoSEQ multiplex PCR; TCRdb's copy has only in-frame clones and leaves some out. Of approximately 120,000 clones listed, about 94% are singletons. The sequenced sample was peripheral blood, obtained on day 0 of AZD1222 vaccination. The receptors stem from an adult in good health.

CDR3 nucleotide sequence: TGTGCCAGCAGTTACTCAATCGGGACAGGCGAAGCTTTCTTT. This codes for CASSYSIGTGEAFF. This chain joins TRBV6-2 or TRBV6-3 and TRBJ1-1, with 8 positions matching TRBD1. J lost 8 bases, V lost 0 bases, and 5 bases had no gene match. Germline V gene lookup returns CDR1 MNHEY and CDR2 SVGEGT. This CDR3 has 14 residues.

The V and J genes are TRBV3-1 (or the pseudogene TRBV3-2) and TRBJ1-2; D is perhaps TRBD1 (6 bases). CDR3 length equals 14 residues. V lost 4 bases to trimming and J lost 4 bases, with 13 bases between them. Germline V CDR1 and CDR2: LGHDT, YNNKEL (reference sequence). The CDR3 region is CASSRNREGYGYTF. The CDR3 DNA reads TGTGCCAGCAGCCGAAACAGGGAGGGCTATGGCTACACCTTC.

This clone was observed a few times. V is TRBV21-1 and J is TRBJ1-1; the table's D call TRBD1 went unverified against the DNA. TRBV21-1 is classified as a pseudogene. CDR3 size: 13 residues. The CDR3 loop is CASSDPGGTEAFF. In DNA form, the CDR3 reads TGTGCCAGCAGCGATCCAGGGGGCACTGAAGCTTTCTTT.

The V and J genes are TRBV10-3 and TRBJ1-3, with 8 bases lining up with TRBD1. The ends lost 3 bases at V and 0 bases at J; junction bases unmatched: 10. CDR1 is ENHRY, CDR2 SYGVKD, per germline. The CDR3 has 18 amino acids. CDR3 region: CAISDGPGTGNSGNTIYF. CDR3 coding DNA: TGTGCCATCAGTGACGGTCCCGGGACAGGTAACTCTGGAAACACCATATATTTT.

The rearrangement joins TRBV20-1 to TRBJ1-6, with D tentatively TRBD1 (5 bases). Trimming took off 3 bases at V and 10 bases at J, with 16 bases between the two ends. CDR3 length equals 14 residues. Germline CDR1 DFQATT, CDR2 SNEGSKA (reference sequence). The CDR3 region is CSASLGGLRSPLHF. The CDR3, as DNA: TGCAGTGCTAGTTTGGGGGGATTGCGGTCACCCCTCCACTTT.

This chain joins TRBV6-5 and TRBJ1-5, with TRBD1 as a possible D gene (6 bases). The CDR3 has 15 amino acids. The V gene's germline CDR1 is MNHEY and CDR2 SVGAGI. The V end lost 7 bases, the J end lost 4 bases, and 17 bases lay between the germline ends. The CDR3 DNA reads TGTGCCAGCACCGCCGGGGGGCGCGGGAATCAGCCCCAGCATTTT. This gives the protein CASTAGGRGNQPQHF.

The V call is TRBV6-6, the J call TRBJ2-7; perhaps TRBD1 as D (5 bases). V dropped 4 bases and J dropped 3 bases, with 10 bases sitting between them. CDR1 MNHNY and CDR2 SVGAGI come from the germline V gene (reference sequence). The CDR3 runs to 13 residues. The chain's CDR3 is CASSSRVFYEQYF. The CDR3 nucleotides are TGTGCCAGCAGTTCCAGGGTCTTCTACGAGCAGTACTTC.

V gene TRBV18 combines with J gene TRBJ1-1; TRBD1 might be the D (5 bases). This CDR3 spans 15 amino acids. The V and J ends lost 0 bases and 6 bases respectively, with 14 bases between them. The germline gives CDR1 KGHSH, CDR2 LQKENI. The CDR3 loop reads CASSPPGLGGAEAFF. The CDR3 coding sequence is TGTGCCAGCTCACCACCGGGTCTGGGAGGGGCTGAAGCTTTCTTT.

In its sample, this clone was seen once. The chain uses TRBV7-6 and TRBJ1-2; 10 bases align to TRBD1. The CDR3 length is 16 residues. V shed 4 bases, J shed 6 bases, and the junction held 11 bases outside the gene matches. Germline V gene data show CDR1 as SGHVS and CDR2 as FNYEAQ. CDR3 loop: CASSSISGQGRDGYTF. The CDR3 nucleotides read TGTGCCAGCAGCTCGATTTCGGGACAGGGGAGGGATGGCTACACCTTC.

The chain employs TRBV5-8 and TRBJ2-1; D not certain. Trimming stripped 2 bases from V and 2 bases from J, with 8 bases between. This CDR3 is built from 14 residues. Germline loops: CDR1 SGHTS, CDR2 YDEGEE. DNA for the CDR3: TGTGCCAGCAGCTTCTGGTATACCTACAATGAGCAGTTCTTC. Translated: CASSFWYTYNEQFF.